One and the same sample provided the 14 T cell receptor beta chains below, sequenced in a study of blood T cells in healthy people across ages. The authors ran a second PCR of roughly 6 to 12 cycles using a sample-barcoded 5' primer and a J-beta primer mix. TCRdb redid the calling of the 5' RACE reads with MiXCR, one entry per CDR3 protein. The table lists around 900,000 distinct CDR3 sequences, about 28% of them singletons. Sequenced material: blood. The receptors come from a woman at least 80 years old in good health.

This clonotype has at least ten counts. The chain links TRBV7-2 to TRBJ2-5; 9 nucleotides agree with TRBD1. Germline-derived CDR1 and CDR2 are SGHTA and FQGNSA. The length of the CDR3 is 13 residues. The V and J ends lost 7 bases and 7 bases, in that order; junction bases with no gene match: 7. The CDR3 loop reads CASTSTGGVTQYF. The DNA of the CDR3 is TGTGCCAGCACCTCGACAGGGGGAGTGACCCAGTACTTC. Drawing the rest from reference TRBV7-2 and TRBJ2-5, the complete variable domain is GAGVSQSPSNKVTEKGKDVELRCDPISGHTALYWYRQSLGQGLEFLIYFQGNSAPDKSGLPSDRFSAERTGGSVSTLTIQRTQQEDSAVYLCASTSTGGVTQYFGPGTRLLVL.

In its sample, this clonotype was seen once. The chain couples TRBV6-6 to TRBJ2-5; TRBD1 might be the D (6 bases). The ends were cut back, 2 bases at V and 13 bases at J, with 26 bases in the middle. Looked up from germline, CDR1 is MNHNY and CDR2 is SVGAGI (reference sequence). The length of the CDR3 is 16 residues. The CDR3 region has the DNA TGTGCCAGCAGTTACGGGGGCAGCCTAAGCTCCTACGAGCGGTACTTC. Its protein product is CASSYGGSLSSYERYF.

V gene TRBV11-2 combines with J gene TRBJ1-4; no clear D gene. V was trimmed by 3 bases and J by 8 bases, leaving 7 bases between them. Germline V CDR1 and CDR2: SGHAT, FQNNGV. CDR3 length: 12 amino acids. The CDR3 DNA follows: TGTGCCAGCAGCTTCTCCAGGGAAAAACTGTTTTTT. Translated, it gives CASSFSREKLFF.

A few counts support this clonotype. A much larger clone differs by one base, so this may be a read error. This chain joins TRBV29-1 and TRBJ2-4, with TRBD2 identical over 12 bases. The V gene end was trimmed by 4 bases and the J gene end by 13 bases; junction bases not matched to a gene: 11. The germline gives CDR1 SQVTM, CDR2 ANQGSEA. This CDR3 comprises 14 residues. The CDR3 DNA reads TGCAGCGTTGTCAGGACTAGCGGGGTCAATGAGCAGTACTTC. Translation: CSVVRTSGVNEQYF. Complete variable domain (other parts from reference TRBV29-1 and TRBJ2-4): SAVISQKPSRDICQRGTSLTIQCQVDSQVTMMFWYRQQPGQSLTLIATANQGSEATYESGFVIDKFPISRPNLTFSTLTVSNMSPEDSSIYLCSVVRTSGVNEQYFGAGTRLSVL.

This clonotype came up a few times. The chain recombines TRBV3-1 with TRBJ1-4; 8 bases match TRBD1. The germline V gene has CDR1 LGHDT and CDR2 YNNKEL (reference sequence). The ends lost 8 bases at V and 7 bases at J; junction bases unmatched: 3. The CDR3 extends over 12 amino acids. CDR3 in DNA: TGTGCCAGCGGGACAGGAGTTGAAAAACTGTTTTTT. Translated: CASGTGVEKLFF. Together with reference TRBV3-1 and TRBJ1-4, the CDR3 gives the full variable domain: DTAVSQTPKYLVTQMGNDKSIKCEQNLGHDTMYWYKQDSKKFLKIMFSYNNKELIINETVPNRFSPKSPDKAHLNLHINSLELGDSAVYFCASGTGVEKLFFGSGTQLSVL.

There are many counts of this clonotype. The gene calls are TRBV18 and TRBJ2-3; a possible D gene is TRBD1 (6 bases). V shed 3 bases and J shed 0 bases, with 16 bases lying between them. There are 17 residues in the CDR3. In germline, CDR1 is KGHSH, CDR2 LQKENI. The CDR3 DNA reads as TGTGCCAGCTCACCGGTCCGACAGGACACTAGCACAGATACGCAGTATTTT. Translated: CASSPVRQDTSTDTQYF.

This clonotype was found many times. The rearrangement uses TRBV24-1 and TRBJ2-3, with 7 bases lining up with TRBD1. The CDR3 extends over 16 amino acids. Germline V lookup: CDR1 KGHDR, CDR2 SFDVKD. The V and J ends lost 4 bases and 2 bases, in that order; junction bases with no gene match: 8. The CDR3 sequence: CATSDRDSPSTDTQYF. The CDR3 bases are TGTGCCACCAGTGACCGGGACAGTCCTTCCACAGATACGCAGTATTTT.

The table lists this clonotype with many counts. CDR3 in amino acids: CASSIRTGGDETQYF. The CDR3 coding sequence is TGTGCCAGCAGTATCCGGACAGGGGGCGATGAGACCCAGTACTTC. J is TRBJ2-5 and V is TRBV13, with TRBD1 identical over 11 bases. Germline V gives CDR1 PRHDT, CDR2 FYEKMQ (reference sequence). The CDR3 is made up of 15 amino acids. The J segment lost 5 bases and the V segment lost 6 bases, leaving 8 bases of the junction unmatched.

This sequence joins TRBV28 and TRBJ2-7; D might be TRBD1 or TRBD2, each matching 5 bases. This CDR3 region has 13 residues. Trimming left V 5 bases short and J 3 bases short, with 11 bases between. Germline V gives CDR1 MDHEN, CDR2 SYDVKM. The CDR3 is CASSTQEVYEQYF. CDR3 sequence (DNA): TGTGCCAGCAGTACACAGGAGGTCTACGAGCAGTACTTC. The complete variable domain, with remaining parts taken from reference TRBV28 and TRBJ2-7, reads DVKVTQSSRYLVKRTGEKVFLECVQDMDHENMFWYRQDPGLGLRLIYFSYDVKMKEKGDIPEGYSVSREKKERFSLILESASTNQTSMYLCASSTQEVYEQYFGPGTRLTVT.

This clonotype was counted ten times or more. CDR3 coding DNA: TGTGCCAGCAGTTCCCACCCTCCCAACGAGCAGTACTTC. Amino acid sequence: CASSSHPPNEQYF. The chain is built from TRBV6-8 and TRBJ2-7; D unresolved. The CDR3 totals 13 residues. Germline V gives CDR1 MNHGY, CDR2 SAAAGT. V lost 4 bases and J lost 5, with 12 bases in between.

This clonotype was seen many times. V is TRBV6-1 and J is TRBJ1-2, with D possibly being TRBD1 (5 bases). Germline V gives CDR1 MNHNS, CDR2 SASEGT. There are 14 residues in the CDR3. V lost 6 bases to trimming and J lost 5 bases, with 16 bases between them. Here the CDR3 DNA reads TGTGCCAGCAGGCCTTGGGGCGCGTGGTATGGCTACACCTTC. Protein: CASRPWGAWYGYTF.

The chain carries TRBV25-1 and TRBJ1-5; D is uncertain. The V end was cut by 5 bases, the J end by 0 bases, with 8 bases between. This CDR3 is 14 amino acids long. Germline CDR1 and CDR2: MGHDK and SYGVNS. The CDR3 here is CASSKHTSNQPQHF. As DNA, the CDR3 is TGTGCCAGCAGTAAACATACTAGCAATCAGCCCCAGCATTTT.

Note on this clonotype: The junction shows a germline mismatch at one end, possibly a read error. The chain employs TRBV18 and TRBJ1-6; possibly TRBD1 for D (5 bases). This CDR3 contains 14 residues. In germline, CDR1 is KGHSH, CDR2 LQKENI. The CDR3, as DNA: TGTGCCAGCTCACCATTAGGGGAGGATTCACCCCCCCACTTT. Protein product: CASSPLGEDSPPHF.

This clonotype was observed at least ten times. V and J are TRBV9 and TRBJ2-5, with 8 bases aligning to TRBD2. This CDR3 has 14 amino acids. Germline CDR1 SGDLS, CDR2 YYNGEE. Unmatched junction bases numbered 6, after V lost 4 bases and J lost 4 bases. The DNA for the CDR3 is TGTGCCAGCAGCCAAACAAGCGGGGGAGAGACCCAGTACTTC. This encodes CASSQTSGGETQYF. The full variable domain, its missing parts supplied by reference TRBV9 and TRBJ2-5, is DSGVTQTPKHLITATGQRVTLRCSPRSGDLSVYWYQQSLDQGLQFLIQYYNGEERAKGNILERFSAQQFPDLHSELNLSSLELGDSALYFCASSQTSGGETQYFGPGTRLLVL.